This record concerns one TCR beta chain sequence. Its antigen is as yet unknown. The CDR3 regions of TCR beta were amplified from RNA transcripts. First-round RT-PCR with HTBI primers amplified the TCR CDR3 region. TCRdb processed the multiplex PCR reads anew with MiXCR; each CDR3 protein has one entry. The data contain 450,000 to 600,000 distinct CDR3 sequences, nearly 20% of them singletons. This entry belongs to a study of T cells in Graves' hyperthyroidism and ophthalmopathy. The CDR3 length is 14 residues. Germline CDR1 and CDR2: LGHDT and YNNKEL (reference sequence). Trimming removed 1 base from V and 1 base from J, with 7 bases in between. The study's findings and limits: A model of 13 V-J features distinguished ophthalmopathy from stable hyperthyroidism.

Orbital computed tomography, thyroid ultrasound, serum thyroxine and TRAb, and clinical symptoms together informed the diagnoses. PBMCs were obtained from under 13 ml fresh peripheral blood. The sequencing input was blood. The rearrangement uses TRBV3-1 and TRBJ1-2, with D possibly TRBD1 on 6 matching bases. This TCR came from a man aged 35-49 years with Graves' ophthalmopathy. CDR3 loop: CASSQGTDNYGYTF. The CDR3 coding sequence is TGTGCCAGCAGCCAAGGGACAGATAACTATGGCTACACCTTC.